This T cell receptor beta chain was retrieved from a study of T cells in Graves' hyperthyroidism and ophthalmopathy. This clonotype was detected many times. Antigen unknown. Findings of the study overall: Classification by a 13 V-J model distinguished ophthalmopathy from stable hyperthyroidism.

RNA transcripts yielded amplified TCR beta CDR3 regions. In the first-round RT-PCR of the TCR CDR3, the HTBI primer set was used. TCRdb re-called the multiplex PCR reads with MiXCR, one entry per CDR3 protein. The data show 300,000 to 400,000 distinct CDR3 sequences, 18% seen once. There are 13 residues in the CDR3. CDR1 and CDR2 (germline): SGHNT, YENEEA. V shed 5 bases and J 6 bases; nucleotides not matched to a gene: 4. A Clinical Activity Score of at least 3, a NOSPECS grade of at least 4 and a duration under 3 months were recorded in the ophthalmopathy patients. Fresh peripheral blood, approximately 9.1 ml, was the source of the PBMCs.

The sequence derives from a man aged 18 to 29 with Graves' ophthalmopathy. The sequencing sample was made of blood. This chain uses TRBV11-3 with TRBJ1-2, with 9 nucleotides matching TRBD1. CDR3 coding DNA: TGTGCCAGCAGCGCCCGGACAGGGGATGGCTACACCTTC. Translation: CASSARTGDGYTF.